One T cell receptor beta chain is described in this entry. The data were obtained in a study of resident and recirculating memory T cells in vitiligo. Study overall: Epidermis came from shave biopsies of lesional and nonlesional sites, plus PBMCs. The samples were homogenized without cell sorting before genomic DNA extraction.

Generated by immunoSEQ multiplex PCR, the TCRdb table keeps only in-frame clones and is missing some. The sample yields 70,000 to 75,000 clones, about 89% seen once. The trim removed 6 bases at V and 9 bases at J, leaving 3 bases unmatched. The CDR3 extends over 13 amino acids. The germline V gene has CDR1 LNHDA and CDR2 SQIVND (reference sequence). No change in lesions over the prior 6 months defined stable disease. Stable patients also lacked confetti depigmentation, a sign of active vitiligo. Sequencing input: blood. The TCR comes from a male donor with vitiligo. V is TRBV19 and J is TRBJ1-5; 12 nucleotides match TRBD1. Here the CDR3 reads CASRGQGAGPQHF. In DNA form, the CDR3 reads TGTGCCAGTAGGGGACAGGGGGCCGGGCCCCAGCATTTT.